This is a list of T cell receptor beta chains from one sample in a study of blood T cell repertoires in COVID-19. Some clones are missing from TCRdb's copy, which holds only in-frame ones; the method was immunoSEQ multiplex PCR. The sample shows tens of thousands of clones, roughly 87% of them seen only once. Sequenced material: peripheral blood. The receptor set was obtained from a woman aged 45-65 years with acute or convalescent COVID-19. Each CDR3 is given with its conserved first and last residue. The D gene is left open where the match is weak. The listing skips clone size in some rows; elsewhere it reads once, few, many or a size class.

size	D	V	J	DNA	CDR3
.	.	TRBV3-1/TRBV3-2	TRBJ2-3	TGTGCCAGCAGCCAAGATCGGGGAGGTGGCGCAGATACGCAGTATTTT	CASSQDRGGGADTQYF
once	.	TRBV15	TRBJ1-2	TGTGCCACCAGCCGTCTAGGTTCGGACAGCAAAAACTATGGCTACACCTTC	CATSRLGSDSKNYGYTF
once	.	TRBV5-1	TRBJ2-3	TGCGCCAGCAGCTTGCATGCAGATACGCAGTATTTT	CASSLHADTQYF
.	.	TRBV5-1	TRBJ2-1	TGCGCCAGCAGCTTGGACAGAAATGAGCAGTTCTTC	CASSLDRNEQFF
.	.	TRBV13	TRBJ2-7	TGTGCCAGCAGCTTAGGCGGGGGGACAGGCCGGGAGCAGTACTTC	CASSLGGGTGREQYF
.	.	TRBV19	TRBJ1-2	TGTGCCAGTAGTGCCCCGGAGGCCGGGAGATGGTTACATGGCTACACCTTC	CASSAPEAGRWLHGYTF
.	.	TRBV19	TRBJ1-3	TGTGCCAGTAGGGCACCAGGATCTGGAAACACCATATATTTT	CASRAPGSGNTIYF
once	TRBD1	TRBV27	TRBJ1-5	TGTGCCAGCAGTTTGGGCCCCGGGACAGGGGGCTTCAGTCAGCCCCAGCATTTT	CASSLGPGTGGFSQPQHF
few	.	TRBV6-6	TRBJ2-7	TGTGCCAGCGGCAGTGTGCGGACAGAGCAGTACTTC	CASGSVRTEQYF
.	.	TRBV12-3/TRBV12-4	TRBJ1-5	TGTGCCAGCAGTTTAAACGGGGATCAGCCCCAGCATTTT	CASSLNGDQPQHF
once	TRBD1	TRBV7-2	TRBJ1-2	TGTGCCAGCAGGCCTCGACAGGGTAGTTATGGCTACACCTTC	CASRPRQGSYGYTF
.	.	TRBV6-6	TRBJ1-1	TGTGCCAGCAGTTGGGGTGGGAGCACTGAAGCTTTCTTT	CASSWGGSTEAFF
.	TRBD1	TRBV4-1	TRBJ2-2	TGCGCCAGCAGCCAAGGCCGGGACAGGAACACCGGGGAGCTGTTTTTT	CASSQGRDRNTGELFF
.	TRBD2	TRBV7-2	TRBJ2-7	TGTGCCAGCAGCTTAGGGAGCGGGAGATCCTACGAGCAGTACTTC	CASSLGSGRSYEQYF
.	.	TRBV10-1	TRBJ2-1	TGCGCCAGCAGTGACCCGACAGTTTCGGGTGAGCAGTTCTTC	CASSDPTVSGEQFF
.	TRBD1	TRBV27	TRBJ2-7	TGTGCCAGCACCCAACGGACAGGGGCCTACGAGCAGTACTTC	CASTQRTGAYEQYF
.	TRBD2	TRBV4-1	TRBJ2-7	TGCGCCAGCAGCCAAGGGGGGACTGGATGGCGGGGGAAGGGCTACGAGCAGTACTTC	CASSQGGTGWRGKGYEQYF
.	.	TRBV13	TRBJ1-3	TGTGCCAGCAGCTCCCAACAGGGAAACACCATATATTTT	CASSSQQGNTIYF
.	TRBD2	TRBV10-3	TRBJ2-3	TGTGCCATCAGTGTGTATAGCGGGAGTACGAATACGCAGTATTTT	CAISVYSGSTNTQYF
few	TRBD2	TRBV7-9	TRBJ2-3	TGTGCCAGCAGCTATGGACTAGCACGCACAGATACGCAGTATTTT	CASSYGLARTDTQYF
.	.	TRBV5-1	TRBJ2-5	TGCGCCAGCAGCTTTGCAGGGGAAGAGACCCAGTACTTC	CASSFAGEETQYF
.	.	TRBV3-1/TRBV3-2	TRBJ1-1	TGTGCCAGCAGCCAAGGAGCAGGATTCACTGAAGCTTTCTTT	CASSQGAGFTEAFF
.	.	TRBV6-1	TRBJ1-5	TGTGCCAGCAGTGAAGCAAGCGGTCGTGGGCCCCAGCATTTT	CASSEASGRGPQHF
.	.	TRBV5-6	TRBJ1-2	TGTGCCAGCAGCTCCCCCGGTGGGCGGGGACCTAACTATGGCTACACCTTC	CASSSPGGRGPNYGYTF
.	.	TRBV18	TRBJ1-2	TGTGCCAGCTCACGGACCAACGGGGGTGGCTACACCTTC	CASSRTNGGGYTF
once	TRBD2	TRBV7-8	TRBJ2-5	TGTGCCAGCAGCACTAGCGTAGTCAGGGCGTACCAAGAGACCCAGTACTTC	CASSTSVVRAYQETQYF
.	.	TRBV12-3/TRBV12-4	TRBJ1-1	TGTGCCAGCAGTTTAGTGCGGAACACTGAAGCTTTCTTT	CASSLVRNTEAFF
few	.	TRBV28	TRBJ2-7	TGTGCCACCGGGGAACCCAACTCCTACGAGCAGTACTTC	CATGEPNSYEQYF
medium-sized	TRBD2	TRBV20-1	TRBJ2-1	TGCAGTGCTAGTCTAGCGGGGAGCTCCTACAATGAGCAGTTCTTC	CSASLAGSSYNEQFF
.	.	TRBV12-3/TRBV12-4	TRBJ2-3	TGTGCCAGCCGACAGACCGACCGAGATACGCAGTATTTT	CASRQTDRDTQYF
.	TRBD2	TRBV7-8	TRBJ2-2	TGTGCCAGCAGCCCAGCGGGGGGTCGGGCCGGGGAGCTGTTTTTT	CASSPAGGRAGELFF
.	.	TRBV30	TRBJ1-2	TGTGCCTGGAGTGTACGGAACAGGGCTTTAGGCTACACCTTC	CAWSVRNRALGYTF
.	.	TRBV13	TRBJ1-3	TGTGCCAGCAGCCCCCGGGCGGGGATCTCTGGAAACACCATATATTTT	CASSPRAGISGNTIYF
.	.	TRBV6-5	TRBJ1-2	TGTGCCAGCAGTTTCGGGAGGGGGGCCAACTATGGCTACACCTTC	CASSFGRGANYGYTF
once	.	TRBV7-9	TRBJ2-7	TGTGCCAGCAGCTTATCAGGGCAGTCCTACGAGCAGTACTTC	CASSLSGQSYEQYF
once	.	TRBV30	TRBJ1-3	TGTGCCTGGAGTGAAGGGGCTGGAAACACCATATATTTT	CAWSEGAGNTIYF
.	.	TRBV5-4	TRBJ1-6	TGTGCCAGCAGCTTGAGACAAGGGGATTCACCCCTCCACTTT	CASSLRQGDSPLHF
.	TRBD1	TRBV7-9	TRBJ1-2	TGTGCCAGCAACACGGACAGGTCCTCCCTCTATGGCTACACCTTC	CASNTDRSSLYGYTF
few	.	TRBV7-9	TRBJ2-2	TGTGCCAGCAGCCTTACTGGGGAGCTGTTTTTT	CASSLTGELFF
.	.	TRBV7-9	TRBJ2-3	TGTGCCAGCAGCTTATTAGGACAGAGAAGCACAGATACGCAGTATTTT	CASSLLGQRSTDTQYF
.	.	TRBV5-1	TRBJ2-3	TGCGCCAGCAGCTTGCCAGGGGGGACAGCTAGCACAGATACGCAGTATTTT	CASSLPGGTASTDTQYF
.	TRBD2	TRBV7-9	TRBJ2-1	TGTGCCAGCAGCTTAGGCGGAGCGGGAGGGGACAATGAGCAGTTCTTC	CASSLGGAGGDNEQFF
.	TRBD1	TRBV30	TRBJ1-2	TGTGCCTGTAACTTTGATAGGACAGGGGGCGTTGGCTACACCTTC	CACNFDRTGGVGYTF
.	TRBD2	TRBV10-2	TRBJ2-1	TGCGCCAGCAGTGAGTACGGGGGGGAGCAGTTCTTC	CASSEYGGEQFF
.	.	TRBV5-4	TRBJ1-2	TGTGCCAGCAGCCCGGGGAGAGGGGGTGCTAACTATGGCTACACCTTC	CASSPGRGGANYGYTF
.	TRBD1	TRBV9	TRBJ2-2	TGTGCCAGCAGCGTAGCGAGAGGGGGCGTTGACACCGGGGAGCTGTTTTTT	CASSVARGGVDTGELFF
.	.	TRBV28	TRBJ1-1	TGTGCCAGCAGCAGGATCTACCCCGATAGCGTAGCTTTCTTT	CASSRIYPDSVAFF
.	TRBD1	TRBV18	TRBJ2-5	TGTGCCAGCTCACCACAAGGGGGCGGAGGAGAGACCCAGTACTTC	CASSPQGGGGETQYF
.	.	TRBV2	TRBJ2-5	TGTGCCAGCAGGAAACAGGGAGTAACGGCGGAGACCCAGTACTTC	CASRKQGVTAETQYF
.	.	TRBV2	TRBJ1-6	TGTGCCAGCAGAGGAAGCGAAACTTCACCCCTCCACTTT	CASRGSETSPLHF
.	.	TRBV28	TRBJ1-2	TGTGCCAGCAGTTCTACGGGCTATGGCTACACCTTC	CASSSTGYGYTF
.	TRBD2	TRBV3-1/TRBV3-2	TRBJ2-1	TGTGCCAGCAGCCAAGAGAGGACTAGCGGGAATAGGGAGCAGTTCTTC	CASSQERTSGNREQFF